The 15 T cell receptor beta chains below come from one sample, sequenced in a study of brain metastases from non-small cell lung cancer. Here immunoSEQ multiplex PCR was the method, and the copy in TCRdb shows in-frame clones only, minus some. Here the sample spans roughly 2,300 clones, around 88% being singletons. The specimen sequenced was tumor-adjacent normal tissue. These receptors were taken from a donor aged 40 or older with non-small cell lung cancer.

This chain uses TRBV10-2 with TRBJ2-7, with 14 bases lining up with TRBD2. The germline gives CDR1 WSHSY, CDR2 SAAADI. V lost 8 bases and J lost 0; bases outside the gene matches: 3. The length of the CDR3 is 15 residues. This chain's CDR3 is CASGTSGGPSYEQYF. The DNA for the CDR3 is TGCGCCAGCGGGACTAGCGGGGGCCCCTCCTACGAGCAGTACTTC.

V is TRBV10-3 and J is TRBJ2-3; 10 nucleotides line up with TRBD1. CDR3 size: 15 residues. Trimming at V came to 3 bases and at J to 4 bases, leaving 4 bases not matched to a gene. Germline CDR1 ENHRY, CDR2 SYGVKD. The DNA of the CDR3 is TGTGCCATCAGTGATGGGACAGGGGAAGCAGATACGCAGTATTTT. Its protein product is CAISDGTGEADTQYF.

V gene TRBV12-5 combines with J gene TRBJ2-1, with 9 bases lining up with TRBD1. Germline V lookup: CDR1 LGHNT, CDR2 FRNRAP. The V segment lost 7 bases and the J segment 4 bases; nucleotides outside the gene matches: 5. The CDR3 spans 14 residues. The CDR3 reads CASVPGQGYNEQFF. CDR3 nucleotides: TGTGCTAGTGTTCCGGGACAGGGATACAATGAGCAGTTCTTC.

CDR3 sequence: CASSSVQYTEAFF. CDR3 bases: TGTGCCAGCAGTTCCGTACAGTACACTGAAGCTTTCTTT. The chain has TRBV6-2 or TRBV6-3 and TRBJ1-1; unclear D gene. V was clipped by 4 bases and J by 3 bases, with 9 bases between them. CDR1 and CDR2 (germline): MNHEY, SVGEGT. The CDR3 covers 13 residues.

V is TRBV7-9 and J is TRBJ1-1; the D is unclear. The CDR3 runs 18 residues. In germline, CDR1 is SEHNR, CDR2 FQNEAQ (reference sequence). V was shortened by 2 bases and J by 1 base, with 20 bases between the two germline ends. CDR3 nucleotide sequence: TGTGCCAGCAGCTTATTGAATCTAAAGACGGCACCGAACACTGAAGCTTTCTTT. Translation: CASSLLNLKTAPNTEAFF. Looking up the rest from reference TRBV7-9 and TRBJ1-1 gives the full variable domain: DTGVSQNPRHKITKRGQNVTFRCDPISEHNRLYWYRQTLGQGPEFLTYFQNEAQLEKSRLLSDRFSAERPKGSFSTLEIQRTEQGDSAMYLCASSLLNLKTAPNTEAFFGQGTRLTVV.

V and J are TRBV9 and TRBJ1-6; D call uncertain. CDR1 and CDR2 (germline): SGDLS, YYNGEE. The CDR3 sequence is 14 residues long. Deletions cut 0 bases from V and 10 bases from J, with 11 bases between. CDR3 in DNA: TGTGCCAGCAGCGTAGAGGCCGGGCACTCACCCCTCCACTTT. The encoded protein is CASSVEAGHSPLHF.

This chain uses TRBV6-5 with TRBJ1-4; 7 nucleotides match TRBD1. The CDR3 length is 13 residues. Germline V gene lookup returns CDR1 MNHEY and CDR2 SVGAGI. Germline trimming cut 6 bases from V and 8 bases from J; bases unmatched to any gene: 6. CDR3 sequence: CASRTGSSEKLFF. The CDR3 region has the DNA TGTGCCAGCAGGACAGGGTCTTCGGAAAAACTGTTTTTT.

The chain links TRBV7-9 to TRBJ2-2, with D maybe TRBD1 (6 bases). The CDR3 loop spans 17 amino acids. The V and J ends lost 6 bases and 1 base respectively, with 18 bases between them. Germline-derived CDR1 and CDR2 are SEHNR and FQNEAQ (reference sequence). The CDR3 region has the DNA TGTGCCAGCAGTATAAGCCGATGGGACAAGAACACCGGGGAGCTGTTTTTT. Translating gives CASSISRWDKNTGELFF. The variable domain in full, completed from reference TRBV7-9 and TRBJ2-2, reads DTGVSQNPRHKITKRGQNVTFRCDPISEHNRLYWYRQTLGQGPEFLTYFQNEAQLEKSRLLSDRFSAERPKGSFSTLEIQRTEQGDSAMYLCASSISRWDKNTGELFFGEGSRLTVL.

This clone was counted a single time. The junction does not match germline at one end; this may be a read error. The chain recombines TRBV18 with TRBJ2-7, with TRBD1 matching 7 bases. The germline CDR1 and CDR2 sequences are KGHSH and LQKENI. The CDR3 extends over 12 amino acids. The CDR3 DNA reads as TGTGCCAACTCACTCAGGGGGAACGAGCAGTACTTC. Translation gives CANSLRGNEQYF.

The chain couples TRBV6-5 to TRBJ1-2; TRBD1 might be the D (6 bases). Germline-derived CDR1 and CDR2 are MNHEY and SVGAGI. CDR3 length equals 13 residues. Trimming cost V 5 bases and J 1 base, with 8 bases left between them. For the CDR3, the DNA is TGTGCCAGCAGTAGGGACATTAACTATGGCTACACCTTC. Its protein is CASSRDINYGYTF.

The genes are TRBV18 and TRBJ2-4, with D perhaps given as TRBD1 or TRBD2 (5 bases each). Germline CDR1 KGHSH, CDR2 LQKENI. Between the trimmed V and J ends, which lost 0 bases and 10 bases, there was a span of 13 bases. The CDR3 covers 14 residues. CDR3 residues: CASSPPGTPSIQYF. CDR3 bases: TGTGCCAGCTCACCACCGGGGACGCCGTCAATTCAGTACTTC. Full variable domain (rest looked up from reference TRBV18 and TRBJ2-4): NAGVMQNPRHLVRRRGQEARLRCSPMKGHSHVYWYRQLPEEGLKFMVYLQKENIIDESGMPKERFSAEFPKEGPSILRIQQVVRGDSAAYFCASSPPGTPSIQYFGAGTRLSVL.

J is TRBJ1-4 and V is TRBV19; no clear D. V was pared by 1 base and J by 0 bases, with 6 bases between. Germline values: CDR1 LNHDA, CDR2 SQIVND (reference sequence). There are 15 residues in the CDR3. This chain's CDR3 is CASSIAQTTNEKLFF. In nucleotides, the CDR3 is TGTGCCAGTAGTATAGCGCAGACAACTAATGAAAAACTGTTTTTT. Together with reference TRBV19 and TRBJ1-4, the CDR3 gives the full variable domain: DGGITQSPKYLFRKEGQNVTLSCEQNLNHDAMYWYRQDPGQGLRLIYYSQIVNDFQKGDIAEGYSVSREKKESFPLTVTSAQKNPTAFYLCASSIAQTTNEKLFFGSGTQLSVL.

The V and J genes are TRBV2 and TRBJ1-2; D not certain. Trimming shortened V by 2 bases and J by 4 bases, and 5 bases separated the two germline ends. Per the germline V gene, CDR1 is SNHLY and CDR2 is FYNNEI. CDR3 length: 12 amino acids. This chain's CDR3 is CASSESGYGYTF. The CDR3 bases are TGTGCCAGCAGTGAATCTGGCTATGGCTACACCTTC.

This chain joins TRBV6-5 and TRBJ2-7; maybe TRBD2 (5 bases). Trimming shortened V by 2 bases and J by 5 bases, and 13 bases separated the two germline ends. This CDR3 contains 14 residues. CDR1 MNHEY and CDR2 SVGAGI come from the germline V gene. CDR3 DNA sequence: TGTGCCAGCAGTTACGGTCGGGGTCGGGACGAGCAGTACTTC. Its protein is CASSYGRGRDEQYF.

CDR3 sequence: CASSRGTGGGIRNEKLFF. The CDR3 bases are TGTGCCAGCAGCCGAGGGACAGGGGGGGGAATAAGGAATGAAAAACTGTTTTTT. The chain joins TRBV2 to TRBJ1-4; the match to TRBD1 covers 11 bases. Germline V CDR1 and CDR2: SNHLY, FYNNEI. Losses at the gene ends were 6 bases for V and 5 bases for J; bases not matched to a gene: 14. This CDR3 has 18 residues.